The clone carrying this T cell receptor (beta chain) came up a few times. These data belong to a study of CD8+ T cells in alopecia areata. Sequencing relied on a cDNA template that was reverse transcribed from extracted RNA. Data came from immunoSEQ multiplex PCR; TCRdb stores just in-frame clones and leaves some out. In the table there are around 250,000 clones, 67% of which are singletons. This CDR3 has 12 amino acids. The germline V gene encodes CDR1 GTSNPN and CDR2 SVGIG (reference sequence). V was clipped by 2 bases and J by 4 bases, with 8 bases between them. This TCR derives from a human donor with alopecia areata. This chain connects TRBV30 to TRBJ2-5, with no clear D. Sample: CD4+ T cells sorted from blood, taken at week 0. CDR3 region: CAWSLSIETQYF. The CDR3 bases are TGTGCCTGGAGTTTAAGCATAGAGACCCAGTACTTC. Together with reference TRBV30 and TRBJ2-5, the CDR3 gives the full variable domain: SQTIHQWPATLVQPVGSPLSLECTVEGTSNPNLYWYRQAAGRGLQLLFYSVGIGQISSEVPQNLSASRPQDRQFILSSKKLLLSDSGFYLCAWSLSIETQYFGPGTRLLVL.